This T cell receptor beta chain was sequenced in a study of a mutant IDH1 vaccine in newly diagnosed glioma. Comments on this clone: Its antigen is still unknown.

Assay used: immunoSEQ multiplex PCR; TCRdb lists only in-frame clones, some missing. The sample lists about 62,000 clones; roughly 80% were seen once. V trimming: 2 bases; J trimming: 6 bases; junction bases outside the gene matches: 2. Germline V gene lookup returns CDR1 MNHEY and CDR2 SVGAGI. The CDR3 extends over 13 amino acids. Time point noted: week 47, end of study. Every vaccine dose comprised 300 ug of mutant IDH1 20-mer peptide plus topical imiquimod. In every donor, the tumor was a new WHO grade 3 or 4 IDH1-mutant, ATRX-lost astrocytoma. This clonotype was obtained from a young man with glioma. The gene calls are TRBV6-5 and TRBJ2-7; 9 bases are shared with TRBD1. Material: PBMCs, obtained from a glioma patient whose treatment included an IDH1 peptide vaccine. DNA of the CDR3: TGTGCCAGCAGTTACGAGACAGGGGGCGAGCAGTACTTC. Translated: CASSYETGGEQYF.